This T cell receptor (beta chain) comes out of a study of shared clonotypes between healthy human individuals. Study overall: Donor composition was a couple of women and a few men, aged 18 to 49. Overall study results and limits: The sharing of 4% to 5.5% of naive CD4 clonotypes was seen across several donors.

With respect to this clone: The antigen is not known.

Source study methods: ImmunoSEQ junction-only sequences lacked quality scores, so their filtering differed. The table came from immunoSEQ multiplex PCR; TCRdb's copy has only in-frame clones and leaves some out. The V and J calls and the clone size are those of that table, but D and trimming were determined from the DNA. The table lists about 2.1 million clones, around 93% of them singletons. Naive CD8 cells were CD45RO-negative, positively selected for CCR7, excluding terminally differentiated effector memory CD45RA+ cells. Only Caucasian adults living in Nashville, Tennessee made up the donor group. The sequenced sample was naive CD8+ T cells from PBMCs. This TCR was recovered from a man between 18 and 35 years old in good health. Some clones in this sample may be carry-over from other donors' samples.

In DNA form, the CDR3 reads TGTGCCAGCAGCCCGGTGGGGGGTAGCTCCTACAATGAGCAGTTCTTC. It is translated as CASSPVGGSSYNEQFF. The chain links TRBV7-8 to TRBJ2-1; TRBD2 is a possible D gene (6 bases). This CDR3 has 16 amino acids. Deletions cut 5 bases from V and 0 bases from J, with 14 bases between. Germline values: CDR1 SGHVS, CDR2 FQNEAQ.